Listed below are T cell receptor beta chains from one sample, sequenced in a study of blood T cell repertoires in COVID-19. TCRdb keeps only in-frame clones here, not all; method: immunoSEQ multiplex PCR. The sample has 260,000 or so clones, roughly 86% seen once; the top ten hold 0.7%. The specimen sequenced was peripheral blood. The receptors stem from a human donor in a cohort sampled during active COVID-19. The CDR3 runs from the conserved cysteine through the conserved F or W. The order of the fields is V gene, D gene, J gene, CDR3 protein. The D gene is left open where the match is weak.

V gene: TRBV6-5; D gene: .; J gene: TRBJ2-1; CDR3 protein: CASSLELVSEQFF
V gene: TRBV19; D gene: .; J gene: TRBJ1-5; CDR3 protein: CASSLRDTNQPQHF
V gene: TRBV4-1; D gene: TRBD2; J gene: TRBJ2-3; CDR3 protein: CASSQLSGTSGTQYF
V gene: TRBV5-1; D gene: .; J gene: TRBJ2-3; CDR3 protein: CTRVSADTQYF
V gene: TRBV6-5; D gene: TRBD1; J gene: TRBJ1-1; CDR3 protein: CASSQGGKPEAFF
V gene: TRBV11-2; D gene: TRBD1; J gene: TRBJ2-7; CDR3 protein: CASSARQGLKNEQYF
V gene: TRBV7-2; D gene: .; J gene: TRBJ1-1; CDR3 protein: CASSIVEDTEAFF
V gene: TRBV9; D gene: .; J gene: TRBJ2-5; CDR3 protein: CASSFRETQYF
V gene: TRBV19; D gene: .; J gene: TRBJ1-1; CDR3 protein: CASSRGQNTEAFF
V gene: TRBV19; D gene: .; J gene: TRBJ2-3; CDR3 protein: CASSYGGLSTDTQYF
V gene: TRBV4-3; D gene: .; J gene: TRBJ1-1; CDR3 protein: CASSPGGLNTEAFF
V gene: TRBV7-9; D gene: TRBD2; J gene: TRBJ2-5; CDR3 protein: CAGRLAGGETQYF
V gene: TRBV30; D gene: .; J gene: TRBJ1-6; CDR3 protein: CAWSLAGGGNSPLHF
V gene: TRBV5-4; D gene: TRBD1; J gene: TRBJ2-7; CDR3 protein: CASSLSRDRASSYEQYF
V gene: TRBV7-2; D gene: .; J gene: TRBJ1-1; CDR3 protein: CASSGISPLMNTEAFF
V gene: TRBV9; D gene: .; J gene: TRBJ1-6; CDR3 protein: CASRKGNSPLHF
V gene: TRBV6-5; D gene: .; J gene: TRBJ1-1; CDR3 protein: CASSSFEEGKTEAFF
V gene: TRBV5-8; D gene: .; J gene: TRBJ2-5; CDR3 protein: CASSLAWGDETQYF
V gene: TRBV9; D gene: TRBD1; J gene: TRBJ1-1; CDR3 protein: CASSPKGAMNTEAFF
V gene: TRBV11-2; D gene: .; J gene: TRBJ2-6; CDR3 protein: CASSGQAFNSGANVLTF
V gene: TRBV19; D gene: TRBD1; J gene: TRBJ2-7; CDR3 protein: CASSPAGPGTGRTYEQYF
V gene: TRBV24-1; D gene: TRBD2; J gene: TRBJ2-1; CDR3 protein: CATSEPTSPDYNEQFF
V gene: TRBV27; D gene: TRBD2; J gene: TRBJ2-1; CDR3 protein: CASSLQGAGGPGYNEQFF
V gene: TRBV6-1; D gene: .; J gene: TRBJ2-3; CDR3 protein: CASSEVWATDTQYF
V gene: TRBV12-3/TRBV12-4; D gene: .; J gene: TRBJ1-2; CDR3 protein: CASSPRPNYGYTF
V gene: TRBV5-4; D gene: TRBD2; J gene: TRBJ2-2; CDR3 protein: CASSSGLAGNTGELFF
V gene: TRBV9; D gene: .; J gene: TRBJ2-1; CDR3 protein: CASSVEFLATNNEQFF
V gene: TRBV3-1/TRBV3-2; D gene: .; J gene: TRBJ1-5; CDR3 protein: CASSQDTLLGAGQPQHF
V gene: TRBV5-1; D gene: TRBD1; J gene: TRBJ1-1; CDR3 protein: CASSAGTVTEAFF
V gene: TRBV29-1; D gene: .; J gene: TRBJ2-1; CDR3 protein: CSVEGSRNEQFF
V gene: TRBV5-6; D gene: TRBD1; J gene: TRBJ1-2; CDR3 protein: CASSWGTGYYGYTF
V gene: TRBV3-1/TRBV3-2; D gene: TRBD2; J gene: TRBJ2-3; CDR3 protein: CASSGRRLAGATDTQYF
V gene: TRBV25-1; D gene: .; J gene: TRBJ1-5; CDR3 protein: CASSGYGDYQPQHF